The clone carrying this T cell receptor beta chain came up a few times. Its cognate antigen is unknown. One entry per CDR3 protein, called by TCRdb with MiXCR from the 5' RACE reads. The profile shows hundreds of thousands of distinct CDR3 sequences, around 8.3% of them singletons. These data originate in a study of identical twins. Study outcomes and limitations: Clonotypes of the beta chain that were abundant in cord blood carried fewer insertions (memory repertoires showed none).

The germline gives CDR1 MNHEY, CDR2 SMNVEV (reference sequence). The CDR3 is 14 amino acids. The germline V and J ends were trimmed by 7 bases and 2 bases, with 15 bases remaining between them. This same sample was also part of a study on yellow fever vaccine responses in identical twins. That source adds: Twins' T cell vaccine responses reportedly looked partly convergent, partly personalized.

The receptor's source is a woman aged 18-30 years in good health. The sequenced material came from PBMCs. The chain couples TRBV27 to TRBJ2-7; D is tentatively TRBD1 or TRBD2 (5 bases each). The CDR3 spells CASKPGTGPYEQYF. CDR3 DNA: TGTGCCAGCAAACCCGGGACCGGGCCCTACGAGCAGTACTTC.